The T cell receptor beta chain under discussion was sequenced for a study of metastatic and nonmetastatic thyroid tumors. Points from the study as a whole: Reports indicated that malignant thyroid tumors showed significantly higher TCR beta diversity than benign nodules did, in blood and tumor.

The CDR3 runs 12 residues. V lost 5 bases and J 6 bases, leaving 12 bases between the germline ends. Germline CDR1 and CDR2: DFQATT and SNEGSKA (reference sequence). Each patient came to thyroid surgery without any prior treatment (of any kind). As regards this clone: Antigen: not known.

MiXCR was used by TCRdb to re-call the PCR reads. The profile shows 45,000 or so clones, 15% to 20% of them singletons. The sample was blood. The clonotype originates from a female donor with papillary thyroid cancer or a benign thyroid nodule (not recorded which). Some clones in this sample may be carry-over from other donors' samples. The chain uses TRBV20-1 and TRBJ2-3; D perhaps matches TRBD2 (6 bases). CDR3 sequence (DNA): TGCAGTGCTTCCGGGGGAGCGGATACGCAGTATTTT. It is translated as CSASGGADTQYF.